One and the same sample provided the 21 T cell receptor beta chains below, sequenced in a study of regulatory T cells in long-lasting Graves disease. Stated time point: persistent/refractory GD, antithyroid drugs over 5 years with positive TRAb. PBMC RNA was the source of the TCR library. To make TCR beta libraries, researchers used iRepertoire HTBI primers and Arm-PCR of CDR3 regions. TCRdb re-called the multiplex PCR reads through MiXCR, storing one row per CDR3 protein. The sample consists of approximately 470,000 distinct CDR3 sequences, less than 25% of them appearing once. This sample comprised peripheral blood mononuclear cells (PBMCs), obtained when the disease was refractory, from a patient treated with antithyroid drugs. These receptors originate from a female donor with Graves disease.

This clonotype appeared a few times. One end of the junction varies from germline; a read error may be responsible. In nucleotides, the CDR3 is TGTGCCAGCAGCCAAAGTAAGGGTACGAGGGCGTTCTTC. It specifies CASSQSKGTRAFF. The V and J genes are TRBV3-1 and TRBJ2-5, with D maybe TRBD2 (5 bases). Germline V lookup: CDR1 LGHDT, CDR2 YNNKEL (reference sequence). The CDR3 length is 13 residues.

This clonotype has more than one count but fewer than ten. This chain links TRBV12-3 or TRBV12-4 with TRBJ1-3; D is perhaps TRBD1 (5 bases). The CDR3 contains 16 residues. The V end lost 4 bases, the J end lost 0 bases, and 13 bases lay between the germline ends. This CDR3 reads CASSYAGRRSGNTIYF. Written as DNA, the CDR3 is TGTGCCAGCAGTTACGCGGGACGCCGCTCTGGAAACACCATATATTTT.

As regards this clonotype: Germline is not matched at one junction end, which may reflect a read error. The rearrangement joins TRBV27 to TRBJ2-2; D gene uncertain. The CDR3 sequence is 14 residues long. Germline values: CDR1 MNHEY, CDR2 SMNVEV (reference sequence). In DNA, the CDR3 is TGTACCAGCAGTTATGGCACGAACACCGGGGAGCTGTTTTTT. This encodes CTSSYGTNTGELFF.

This clonotype has a handful of counts. This rearrangement joins TRBV6-2 or TRBV6-3 to TRBJ1-5; a weak D match, TRBD1 (5 bases). The V and J ends lost 2 bases and 3 bases respectively, with 8 bases between them. Germline CDR1 is MNHEY and CDR2 is SVGEGT. The CDR3 has 14 amino acids. This CDR3 is CASSYRGDNQPQHF. The CDR3 DNA follows: TGTGCCAGCAGTTACAGGGGCGACAATCAGCCCCAGCATTTT.

The J gene is TRBJ2-6, the V gene TRBV28; D uncertain. Trimming stripped 10 bases from V and 0 bases from J, with 10 bases between. Germline V gives CDR1 MDHEN, CDR2 SYDVKM. The CDR3 totals 14 residues. For the CDR3, the DNA is TGTGCCACCGAATCGGGCTCTGGGGCCAACGTCCTGACTTTC. This gives the protein CATESGSGANVLTF.

About this clonotype itself: A much larger clone is a single base away; this may be a read error. CDR3 protein: CGAHRATSYEQYF. CDR3 nucleotide sequence: TGCGGTGCTCACAGGGCTACCTCCTACGAGCAGTACTTC. The chain employs TRBV20-1 and TRBJ2-7, with a weak D call TRBD1 (6 bases). CDR3 length: 13 residues. Germline V gene lookup returns CDR1 DFQATT and CDR2 SNEGSKA (reference sequence).

In its sample, this clonotype was seen many times. This chain links TRBV18 with TRBJ2-5; D might be TRBD2 (5 bases). V was shortened by 6 bases and J by 7 bases, with 18 bases between the two germline ends. CDR1 and CDR2 from the germline V gene are KGHSH and LQKENI. There are 14 residues in the CDR3. The CDR3: CASSPPFAGGTQYF. CDR3 nucleotides: TGTGCCAGCTCCCCTCCTTTTGCCGGAGGGACCCAGTACTTC.

The chain recombines TRBV28 with TRBJ2-7; TRBD1 might be the D (5 bases). This CDR3 region has 13 residues. CDR1 MDHEN and CDR2 SYDVKM come from the germline V gene. Trimming stripped 7 bases from V and 0 bases from J, with 10 bases between. The CDR3 is CASIQDSSYEQYF. The CDR3 DNA sequence: TGTGCCAGCATCCAAGACAGCTCCTACGAGCAGTACTTC.

Points on this clonotype: At one of its ends the junction is not consistent with the germline gene, which may arise from a read error. V usage is TRBV28 and J usage is TRBJ1-1; maybe TRBD1 (5 bases). Germline CDR1 MDHEN, CDR2 SYDVKM. The CDR3 has 12 residues. CDR3 sequence reads: CASSSRGEGASF. In nucleotides, the CDR3 is TGTGCCAGCAGTTCGCGGGGGGAGGGCGCTTCCTTT. The entire variable domain, with the rest obtained from reference TRBV28 and TRBJ1-1, is as follows: DVKVTQSSRYLVKRTGEKVFLECVQDMDHENMFWYRQDPGLGLRLIYFSYDVKMKEKGDIPEGYSVSREKKERFSLILESASTNQTSMYLCASSSRGEGASFGQGTRLTVV.

This clonotype was seen at least ten times. The chain has TRBV6-1 and TRBJ1-2; no firm D call. Trimming left V 3 bases short and J 7 bases short, with 12 bases between. CDR3 size: 13 residues. Germline V gene lookup returns CDR1 MNHNS and CDR2 SASEGT. CDR3 nucleotides: TGTGCCAGCAGTGACGGGGATTGGTTTGGCTACACCTTC. Encoded protein: CASSDGDWFGYTF.

This clonotype was found many times. The V and J genes are TRBV10-3 and TRBJ1-4, with D maybe TRBD1 (6 bases). V lost 2 bases and J 7 bases, leaving 11 bases between the germline ends. The germline V gene encodes CDR1 ENHRY and CDR2 SYGVKD. The CDR3 is 14 residues long. The CDR3 here is CAISEVQGTEKLFF. CDR3 DNA: TGTGCCATCAGTGAGGTGCAGGGGACTGAAAAACTGTTTTTT.

This chain connects TRBV6-1 to TRBJ1-3, with D perhaps matching TRBD1 (6 bases). Germline V CDR1 and CDR2: MNHNS, SASEGT. Trimming took 6 bases from V and 4 from J, leaving 16 bases between them. The length of the CDR3 is 15 residues. The CDR3 coding sequence is TGTGCCAGCAGCACTACAGGGATAGGAGGAAACACCATATATTTT. Residues: CASSTTGIGGNTIYF.

The genes are TRBV9 and TRBJ1-6; unclear D gene. V gave up 2 bases and J gave up 7 bases, with 10 bases separating them. In germline, CDR1 is SGDLS, CDR2 YYNGEE. The CDR3 contains 14 residues. The CDR3 is CASSVRQFNSPLHF. CDR3 DNA sequence: TGTGCCAGCAGCGTTCGGCAGTTCAATTCACCCCTCCACTTT.

This clonotype was observed at least ten times. This chain connects TRBV2 to TRBJ1-1; no clear D gene. CDR3 length: 15 residues. V was cut by 6 bases and J by 2 bases, with 16 bases left in between. From germline, CDR1 is SNHLY and CDR2 FYNNEI. The CDR3 loop reads CASRGLRTGNTEAFF. The CDR3 DNA reads TGTGCCAGCAGGGGTCTGAGGACGGGTAACACTGAAGCTTTCTTT.

This clonotype was counted only a few times. The chain combines TRBV19 with TRBJ1-3; no clear D gene. The CDR3 sequence is 16 residues long. V was clipped by 3 bases and J by 2 bases, with 14 bases between them. Per germline, CDR1 LNHDA and CDR2 SQIVND (reference sequence). CDR3 sequence (DNA): TGTGCCAGTAGTATTCAACGAGGCACGACTGGAAACACCATATATTTT. Translated: CASSIQRGTTGNTIYF. Full variable domain (remainder filled in from reference TRBV19 and TRBJ1-3): DGGITQSPKYLFRKEGQNVTLSCEQNLNHDAMYWYRQDPGQGLRLIYYSQIVNDFQKGDIAEGYSVSREKKESFPLTVTSAQKNPTAFYLCASSIQRGTTGNTIYFGEGSWLTVV.

The V and J genes are TRBV28 and TRBJ2-1; 8 positions match TRBD2. Germline V gives CDR1 MDHEN, CDR2 SYDVKM. Trimming removed 6 bases from V and 7 bases from J; junction bases left unmatched: 8. The length of the CDR3 is 14 residues. CDR3 sequence (DNA): TGTGCCAGCAGCTCAGCGGGAGCTCGGAATGAGCAGTTCTTC. Translated, it gives CASSSAGARNEQFF. Looking up the rest from reference TRBV28 and TRBJ2-1 gives the full variable domain: DVKVTQSSRYLVKRTGEKVFLECVQDMDHENMFWYRQDPGLGLRLIYFSYDVKMKEKGDIPEGYSVSREKKERFSLILESASTNQTSMYLCASSSAGARNEQFFGPGTRLTVL.

There are a few counts of this clonotype. The chain combines TRBV19 with TRBJ1-1; maybe TRBD1 (5 bases). Deletions cut 5 bases from V and 0 bases from J, with 16 bases between. Germline-derived CDR1 and CDR2 are LNHDA and SQIVND (reference sequence). CDR3 length: 16 residues. The CDR3 reads CASSYTGRGMNTEAFF. In DNA, the CDR3 is TGTGCCAGTAGTTACACCGGAAGGGGCATGAACACTGAAGCTTTCTTT.

In this sample, this clonotype turned up a few times. The J gene is TRBJ2-7, the V gene TRBV19; 8 bases are a match to TRBD1. Losses at the gene ends were 10 bases for V and 2 bases for J; bases not matched to a gene: 13. There are 15 residues in the CDR3. Germline V lookup: CDR1 LNHDA, CDR2 SQIVND (reference sequence). The DNA of the CDR3 is TGTGCCACCTCTAAAACCGGGACAGGCCCCTACGAGCAGTACTTC. Amino acids: CATSKTGTGPYEQYF. Drawing the rest from reference TRBV19 and TRBJ2-7, the complete variable domain is DGGITQSPKYLFRKEGQNVTLSCEQNLNHDAMYWYRQDPGQGLRLIYYSQIVNDFQKGDIAEGYSVSREKKESFPLTVTSAQKNPTAFYLCATSKTGTGPYEQYFGPGTRLTVT.

V gene TRBV6-1 combines with J gene TRBJ2-7; D may be TRBD2 (5 bases). The length of the CDR3 is 14 residues. V lost 6 bases and J lost 5, with 17 bases in between. CDR1 MNHNS and CDR2 SASEGT come from the germline V gene. CDR3 in amino acids: CASRRAESSHEQYF. CDR3 nucleotides: TGTGCCAGCAGGAGAGCGGAAAGTTCCCACGAGCAGTACTTC.

At least ten counts were recorded for this clonotype. The chain employs TRBV7-2 and TRBJ2-5; D unclear. The CDR3 consists of 13 residues. The germline gives CDR1 SGHTA, CDR2 FQGNSA. V lost 2 bases to trimming and J lost 2 bases, with 6 bases between them. CDR3 in amino acids: CASSLPSQETQYF. CDR3 nucleotide sequence: TGTGCCAGCAGCTTACCCAGTCAAGAGACCCAGTACTTC.

This clonotype has just a few counts. This sequence joins TRBV28 and TRBJ2-5, with D tentatively TRBD1 or TRBD2 (5 bases each). The ends were cut back, 6 bases at V and 5 bases at J, with 16 bases in the middle. Germline-derived CDR1 and CDR2 are MDHEN and SYDVKM. The CDR3 sequence is 14 residues long. CDR3 amino acids: CASSLEGTAETQYF. The DNA for the CDR3 is TGTGCCAGCAGCTTAGAGGGGACCGCGGAGACCCAGTACTTC. Full variable domain (rest looked up from reference TRBV28 and TRBJ2-5): DVKVTQSSRYLVKRTGEKVFLECVQDMDHENMFWYRQDPGLGLRLIYFSYDVKMKEKGDIPEGYSVSREKKERFSLILESASTNQTSMYLCASSLEGTAETQYFGPGTRLLVL.